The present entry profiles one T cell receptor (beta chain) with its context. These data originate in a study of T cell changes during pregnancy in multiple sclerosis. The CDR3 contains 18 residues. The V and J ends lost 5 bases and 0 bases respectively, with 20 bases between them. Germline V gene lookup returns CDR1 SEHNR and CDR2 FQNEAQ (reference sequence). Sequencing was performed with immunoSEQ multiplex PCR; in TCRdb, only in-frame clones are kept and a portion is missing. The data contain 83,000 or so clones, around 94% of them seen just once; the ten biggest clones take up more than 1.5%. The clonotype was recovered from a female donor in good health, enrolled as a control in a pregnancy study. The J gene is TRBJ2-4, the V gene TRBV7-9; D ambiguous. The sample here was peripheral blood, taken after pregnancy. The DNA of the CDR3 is TGTGCCAGCAGCCCGCCGTATCAGGCCCCGACAGCCAAAAACATTCAGTACTTC. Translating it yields CASSPPYQAPTAKNIQYF.